This T cell receptor (beta chain) was profiled in a study of blood T cell repertoires in COVID-19. As originally analysed: Reference gene primer amplification in the assay estimated nucleated cell counts. TCRdb's table, derived via immunoSEQ multiplex PCR, lists solely in-frame clones and lacks some. V, J and clone size reflect that table, while D and trimming were determined from the DNA. The profile covers approximately 180,000 clones, with 84% appearing a single time and 13% to 15% taken by the ten largest. This CDR3 region has 16 residues. V trimming: 2 bases; J trimming: 4 bases; junction bases outside the gene matches: 4. Per the germline V gene, CDR1 is SGHDT and CDR2 is YYEEEE. Among Cohort 3 donors, those recovered had two negative PCRs, clearance, or symptom resolution. In this sample, this clone turned up many times.

This TCR was recovered from a man between 45 and 60 years old who had recovered from COVID-19. Sequencing was carried out using PBMCs or T cells enriched from blood (not recorded which). V usage is TRBV5-6 and J usage is TRBJ2-6, with 9 bases aligning to TRBD1. The CDR3 spells CASSLQGAEGANVLTF. CDR3 nucleotides: TGTGCCAGCAGCTTACAGGGGGCCGAAGGGGCCAACGTCCTGACTTTC.